This is a list of T cell receptor beta chains from one sample in a study of breast tumors, draining lymph nodes, adjacent tissues. TCRdb re-called the multiplex PCR reads through MiXCR, storing one row per CDR3 protein. This sample carries roughly 220,000 distinct CDR3 sequences, under 35% of them seen once, and the ten largest clones take over 3.5%. Source material: axillary lymph node tissue. The receptors stem from a female donor with breast cancer. Some clones in this sample may be carry-over from other donors' samples. Each CDR3 is given with its conserved first and last residue. The D gene is left open where the match is weak. Size values are once, few and many counts, or a class for expanded clones, and some rows have none.

clone size: many; J gene: TRBJ1-5; V gene: TRBV20-1; D gene: NA; CDR3 DNA: TGCAGTGCTAGTGAGGCGAAGGATCAGCCCCAGCATTTT; CDR3 protein: CSASEAKDQPQHF
clone size: many; J gene: TRBJ2-4; V gene: TRBV24-1; D gene: TRBD2; CDR3 DNA: TGTGCCACCAGTGATGGGAGACTAGCGGCCAAAAACATTCAGTACTTC; CDR3 protein: CATSDGRLAAKNIQYF
clone size: many; J gene: TRBJ2-5; V gene: TRBV4-1; D gene: NA; CDR3 DNA: TGCGCCAGCAGCCAAGAAGGGAGAGGGGTAGAGACCCAGTACTTC; CDR3 protein: CASSQEGRGVETQYF
clone size: many; J gene: TRBJ2-1; V gene: TRBV6-6; D gene: TRBD2; CDR3 DNA: TGTGCCAGCAGTTCCCCACTAGCGGGGGGCCACAATGAGCAGTTCTTC; CDR3 protein: CASSSPLAGGHNEQFF
clone size: many; J gene: TRBJ2-7; V gene: TRBV4-1; D gene: NA; CDR3 DNA: TGCGCCAGCAGCCCACACCCCCCAGCGTTGTTAAGCTCCTACGAGCAGTACTTC; CDR3 protein: CASSPHPPALLSSYEQYF
clone size: many; J gene: TRBJ2-7; V gene: TRBV2; D gene: TRBD2; CDR3 DNA: TGTGCCAGCAGTGTACTAGCGGGCTCCTACGAGCAGTACTTC; CDR3 protein: CASSVLAGSYEQYF
clone size: many; J gene: TRBJ1-2; V gene: TRBV19; D gene: NA; CDR3 DNA: TGTGCCAGTAGTATGGGGCATGTTGGGGATTATGGCTACACCTTC; CDR3 protein: CASSMGHVGDYGYTF
clone size: few; J gene: TRBJ1-5; V gene: TRBV6-1; D gene: TRBD1; CDR3 DNA: TGTGCCAGCACGGGTTGGGGACAGGGTAGCAATCAGCCCCAGCATTTT; CDR3 protein: CASTGWGQGSNQPQHF
clone size: NA; J gene: TRBJ1-2; V gene: TRBV24-1; D gene: NA; CDR3 DNA: TGTGCCACCAGTGAAAAGGGGCCTGGCTACACCTTC; CDR3 protein: CATSEKGPGYTF
clone size: many; J gene: TRBJ2-2; V gene: TRBV30; D gene: NA; CDR3 DNA: TGTGCCTGCCCAGGGTGGTCGAACACCGGGGAGCTGTTTTTT; CDR3 protein: CACPGWSNTGELFF
clone size: many; J gene: TRBJ1-2; V gene: TRBV20-1; D gene: TRBD1; CDR3 DNA: TGCAGTGCTAGAGAGACAGGGGCTGGGAACTATGGCTACACCTTC; CDR3 protein: CSARETGAGNYGYTF
clone size: NA; J gene: TRBJ1-2; V gene: TRBV4-2; D gene: NA; CDR3 DNA: TGTGCCACTCTTTCAAGAATTGTTGCCCCTTGGGTCTATGGCCACACCTTC; CDR3 protein: CATLSRIVAPWVYGHTF
clone size: many; J gene: TRBJ2-2; V gene: TRBV9; D gene: NA; CDR3 DNA: TGTGCCAGCAGCGTAGAGCCGAACACCGGGGAGCTGTTTTTT; CDR3 protein: CASSVEPNTGELFF
clone size: once; J gene: TRBJ2-2; V gene: TRBV9; D gene: TRBD2; CDR3 DNA: TGTGCCAGCAGCGTAGCCGACATTCGACTAGCGGGAGGGCCAGGAACTGGGGAGCTGTTTTTT; CDR3 protein: CASSVADIRLAGGPGTGELFF
clone size: many; J gene: TRBJ1-5; V gene: TRBV7-6; D gene: NA; CDR3 DNA: TGTGCCAGCAGCCCTGGACTGTTAGAGCCCCAGCATTTT; CDR3 protein: CASSPGLLEPQHF
clone size: NA; J gene: TRBJ2-2; V gene: TRBV5-4; D gene: NA; CDR3 DNA: TGTGCCAGCAGCTTGTCGGGGAGGATCGGAGGGGAGCTGTTTTTT; CDR3 protein: CASSLSGRIGGELFF
clone size: many; J gene: TRBJ1-4; V gene: TRBV15; D gene: NA; CDR3 DNA: TGTGCCACCAGCATCCCGGGGGGCTCGGAGGGTGAAAAACTGTTTTTT; CDR3 protein: CATSIPGGSEGEKLFF
clone size: many; J gene: TRBJ1-2; V gene: TRBV7-2; D gene: NA; CDR3 DNA: TGTGCCAGCAGCCTAGGCGTCGAGGGCTACACCTTC; CDR3 protein: CASSLGVEGYTF
clone size: once; J gene: TRBJ1-2; V gene: TRBV29-1; D gene: NA; CDR3 DNA: TGCAGCGTTGAACCTGGGAAAGGCAACTATGGCTACACCTTC; CDR3 protein: CSVEPGKGNYGYTF
clone size: NA; J gene: TRBJ2-5; V gene: TRBV6-6; D gene: TRBD1; CDR3 DNA: TGTGCCAGCAGTTACCCCAGGGGGCCGGAGACCCAGTACTTC; CDR3 protein: CASSYPRGPETQYF
clone size: many; J gene: TRBJ2-5; V gene: TRBV5-6; D gene: NA; CDR3 DNA: TGTGCCAGCAGCACTGCCGGGAATCCCAGGGAGACCCAGTACTTC; CDR3 protein: CASSTAGNPRETQYF
clone size: many; J gene: TRBJ2-1; V gene: TRBV7-2; D gene: TRBD2; CDR3 DNA: TGTGCCAGCAGCTTAGTTAGCGGGAGGGCCGCGGAGCAGTTCTTC; CDR3 protein: CASSLVSGRAAEQFF
clone size: many; J gene: TRBJ2-2; V gene: TRBV12-3/TRBV12-4; D gene: TRBD2; CDR3 DNA: TGTGCCTGGGGGACTAGTTACACCGGGGAGCTGTTTTTT; CDR3 protein: CAWGTSYTGELFF
clone size: many; J gene: TRBJ2-1; V gene: TRBV2; D gene: TRBD2; CDR3 DNA: TGTGCCAGCATCTTTCCGGGACTAGCGGGAGTAAATGAGCAGTTCTTC; CDR3 protein: CASIFPGLAGVNEQFF
clone size: many; J gene: TRBJ2-7; V gene: TRBV2; D gene: TRBD1; CDR3 DNA: TGTGCCAGCAGGGGACAGGGTCTGGGAGAGCAGTACTTC; CDR3 protein: CASRGQGLGEQYF
clone size: NA; J gene: TRBJ2-7; V gene: TRBV15; D gene: TRBD1; CDR3 DNA: TGTGCCACCAGCAGGGGCCGGGACAGGGGACACGAGCAGTACTTC; CDR3 protein: CATSRGRDRGHEQYF
clone size: once; J gene: TRBJ1-2; V gene: TRBV10-3; D gene: NA; CDR3 DNA: TGTGCCATCGGGCAGGGTACCTATGGCTACACCTTC; CDR3 protein: CAIGQGTYGYTF
clone size: few; J gene: TRBJ2-3; V gene: TRBV5-4; D gene: TRBD2; CDR3 DNA: TGTGCCAGCAGCAACTGGGACTACTTTGTTAGCACAGATACGCAGTATTTT; CDR3 protein: CASSNWDYFVSTDTQYF
clone size: few; J gene: TRBJ2-5; V gene: TRBV5-6; D gene: NA; CDR3 DNA: TGTGCCAGCAGCTCCGACGTAGAGACCCAGTACTTC; CDR3 protein: CASSSDVETQYF
clone size: many; J gene: TRBJ2-2; V gene: TRBV7-3; D gene: TRBD2; CDR3 DNA: TGTGCCAGCAGCTTCACTAGCGGGTATACCGGGGAGCTGTTTTTT; CDR3 protein: CASSFTSGYTGELFF
clone size: once; J gene: TRBJ1-5; V gene: TRBV7-3; D gene: TRBD1; CDR3 DNA: TGTGCCAGTAGTGCTGTTCAGGGGGCTGGTCAGCCCCAGCATTTT; CDR3 protein: CASSAVQGAGQPQHF